This T cell receptor (beta chain) was obtained from a study of technical replicates of blood from a few donors. The germline CDR1 and CDR2 sequences are SEHNR and FQNEAQ (reference sequence). Trimming at V came to 1 base and at J to 5 bases, leaving 4 bases not matched to a gene. The CDR3 loop spans 15 amino acids. Sequencing used immunoSEQ multiplex PCR; TCRdb keeps in-frame clones, though not all of them. The sample contains more than 75,000 clones, 85% to 95% of which appear only once. The TCR was taken from a human donor in good health. The chain recombines TRBV7-9 with TRBJ2-1, with TRBD2 matching over 8 bases. Input material: T cells isolated from PBMCs. DNA for the CDR3: TGTGCCAGCAGCTTAGACGGGAGGGCCAACAATGAGCAGTTCTTC. Translating it yields CASSLDGRANNEQFF.